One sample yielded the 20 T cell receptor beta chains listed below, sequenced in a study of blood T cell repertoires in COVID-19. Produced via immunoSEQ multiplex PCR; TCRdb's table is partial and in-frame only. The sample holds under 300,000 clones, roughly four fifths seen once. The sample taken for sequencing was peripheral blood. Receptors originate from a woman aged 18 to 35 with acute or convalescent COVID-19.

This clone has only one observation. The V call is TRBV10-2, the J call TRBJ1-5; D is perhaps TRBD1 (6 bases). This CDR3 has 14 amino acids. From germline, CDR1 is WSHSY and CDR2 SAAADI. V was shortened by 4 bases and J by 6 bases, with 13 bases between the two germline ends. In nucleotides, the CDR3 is TGCGCCAGCAGTGGACCAGGGGAGGGTCAGCCCCAGCATTTT. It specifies CASSGPGEGQPQHF.

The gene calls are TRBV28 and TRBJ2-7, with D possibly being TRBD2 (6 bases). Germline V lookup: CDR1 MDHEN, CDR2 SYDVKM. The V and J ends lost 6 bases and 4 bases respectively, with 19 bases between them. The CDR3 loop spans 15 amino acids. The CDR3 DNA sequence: TGTGCCAGCAGCCGTCCGGGACTCCCACCTTACGAGCAGTACTTC. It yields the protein CASSRPGLPPYEQYF.

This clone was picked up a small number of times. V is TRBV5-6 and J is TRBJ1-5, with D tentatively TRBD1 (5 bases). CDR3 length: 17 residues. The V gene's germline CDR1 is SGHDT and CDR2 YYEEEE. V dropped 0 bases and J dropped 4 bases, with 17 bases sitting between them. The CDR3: CASSLGPATASNQPQHF. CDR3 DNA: TGTGCCAGCAGCTTGGGGCCGGCGACAGCATCAAATCAGCCCCAGCATTTT.

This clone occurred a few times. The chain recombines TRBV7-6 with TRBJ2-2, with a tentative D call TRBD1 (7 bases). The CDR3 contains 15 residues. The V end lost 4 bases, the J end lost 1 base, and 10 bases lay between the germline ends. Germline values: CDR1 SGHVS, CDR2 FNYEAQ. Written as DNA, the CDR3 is TGTGCCAGCAGCTCCCAGGGGGGGAACACCGGGGAGCTGTTTTTT. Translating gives CASSSQGGNTGELFF.

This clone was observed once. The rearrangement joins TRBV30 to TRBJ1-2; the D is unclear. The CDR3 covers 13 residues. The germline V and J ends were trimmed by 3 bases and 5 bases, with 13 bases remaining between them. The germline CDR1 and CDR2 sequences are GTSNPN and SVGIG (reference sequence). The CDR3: CAWREADPYGYTF. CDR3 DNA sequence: TGTGCCTGGAGAGAGGCAGACCCATATGGCTACACCTTC.

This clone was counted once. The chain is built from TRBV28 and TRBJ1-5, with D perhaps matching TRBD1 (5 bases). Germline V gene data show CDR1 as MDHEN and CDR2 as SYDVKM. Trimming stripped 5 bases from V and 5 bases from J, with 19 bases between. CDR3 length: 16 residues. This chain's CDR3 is CASSGSRSGFDQPQHF. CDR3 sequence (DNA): TGTGCCAGCAGTGGGTCCCGGTCAGGGTTCGATCAGCCCCAGCATTTT.

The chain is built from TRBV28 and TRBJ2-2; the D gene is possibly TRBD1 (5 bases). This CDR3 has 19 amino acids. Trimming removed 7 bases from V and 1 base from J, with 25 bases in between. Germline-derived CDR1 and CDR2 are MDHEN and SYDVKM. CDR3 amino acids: CASTTSRGAPILNTGELFF. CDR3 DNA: TGTGCCAGCACCACATCACGTGGGGCCCCGATACTGAACACCGGGGAGCTGTTTTTT.

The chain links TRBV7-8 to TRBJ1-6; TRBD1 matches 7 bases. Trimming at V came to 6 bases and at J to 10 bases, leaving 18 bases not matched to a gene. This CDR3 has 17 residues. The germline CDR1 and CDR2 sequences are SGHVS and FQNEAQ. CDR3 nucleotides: TGTGCCAGCAGTCGCAATAGACTGACAGGGAGAGAATCACCCCTCCACTTT. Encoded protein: CASSRNRLTGRESPLHF.

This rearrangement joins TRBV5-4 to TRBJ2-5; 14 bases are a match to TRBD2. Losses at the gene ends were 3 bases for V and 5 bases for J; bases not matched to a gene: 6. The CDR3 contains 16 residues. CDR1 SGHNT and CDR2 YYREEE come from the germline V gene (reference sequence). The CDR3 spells CASSSGLAGGFETQYF. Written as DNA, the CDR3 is TGTGCCAGCAGCTCCGGACTAGCGGGAGGTTTCGAGACCCAGTACTTC. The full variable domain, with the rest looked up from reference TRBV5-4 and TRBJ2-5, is ETGVTQSPTHLIKTRGQQVTLRCSSQSGHNTVSWYQQALGQGPQFIFQYYREEENGRGNFPPRFSGLQFPNYSSELNVNALELDDSALYLCASSSGLAGGFETQYFGPGTRLLVL.

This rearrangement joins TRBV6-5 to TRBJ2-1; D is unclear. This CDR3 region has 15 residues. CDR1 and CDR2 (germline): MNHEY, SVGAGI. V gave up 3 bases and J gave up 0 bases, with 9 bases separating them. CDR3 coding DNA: TGTGCCAGCAGTTATGGGCGAAACTCCTACAATGAGCAGTTCTTC. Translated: CASSYGRNSYNEQFF.

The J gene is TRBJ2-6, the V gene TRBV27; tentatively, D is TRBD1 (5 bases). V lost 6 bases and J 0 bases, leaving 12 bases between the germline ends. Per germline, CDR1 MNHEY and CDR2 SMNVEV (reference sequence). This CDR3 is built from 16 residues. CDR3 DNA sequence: TGTGCCAGCAGGTCCCCAAGGGGCTCTGGGGCCAACGTCCTGACTTTC. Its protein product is CASRSPRGSGANVLTF.

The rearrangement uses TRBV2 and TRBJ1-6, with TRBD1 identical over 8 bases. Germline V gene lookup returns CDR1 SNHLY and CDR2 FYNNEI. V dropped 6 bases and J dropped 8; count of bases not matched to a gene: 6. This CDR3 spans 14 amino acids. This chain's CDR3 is CASREGQVYSPLHF. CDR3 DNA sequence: TGTGCCAGCAGAGAGGGACAGGTCTATTCACCCCTCCACTTT. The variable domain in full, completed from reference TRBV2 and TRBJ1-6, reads EPEVTQTPSHQVTQMGQEVILRCVPISNHLYFYWYRQILGQKVEFLVSFYNNEISEKSEIFDDQFSVERPDGSNFTLKIRSTKLEDSAMYFCASREGQVYSPLHFGNGTRLTVT.

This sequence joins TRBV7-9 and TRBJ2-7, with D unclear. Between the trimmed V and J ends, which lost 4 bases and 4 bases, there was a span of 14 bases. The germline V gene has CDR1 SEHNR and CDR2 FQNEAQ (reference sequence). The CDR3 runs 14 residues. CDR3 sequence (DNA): TGTGCCAGCAGCTCTACCCTTTGGTCTTACGAGCAGTACTTC. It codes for CASSSTLWSYEQYF.

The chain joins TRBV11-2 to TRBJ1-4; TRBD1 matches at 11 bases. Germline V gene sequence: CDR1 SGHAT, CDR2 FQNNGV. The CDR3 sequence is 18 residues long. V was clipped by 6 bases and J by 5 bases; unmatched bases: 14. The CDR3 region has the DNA TGTGCCAGCAGACGAGGGACAGGGGGTAGTCGGACGAATGAAAAACTGTTTTTT. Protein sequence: CASRRGTGGSRTNEKLFF. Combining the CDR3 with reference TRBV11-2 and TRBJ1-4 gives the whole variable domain EAGVAQSPRYKIIEKRQSVAFWCNPISGHATLYWYQQILGQGPKLLIQFQNNGVVDDSQLPKDRFSAERLKGVDSTLKIQPAKLEDSAVYLCASRRGTGGSRTNEKLFFGSGTQLSVL.

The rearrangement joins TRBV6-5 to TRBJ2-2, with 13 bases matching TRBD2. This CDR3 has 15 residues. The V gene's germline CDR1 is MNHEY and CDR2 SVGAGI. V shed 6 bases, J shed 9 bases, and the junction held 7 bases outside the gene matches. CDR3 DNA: TGTGCCAGCAGATGGACTAGCGGGAGTGCCCGGGAGCTGTTTTTT. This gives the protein CASRWTSGSARELFF.

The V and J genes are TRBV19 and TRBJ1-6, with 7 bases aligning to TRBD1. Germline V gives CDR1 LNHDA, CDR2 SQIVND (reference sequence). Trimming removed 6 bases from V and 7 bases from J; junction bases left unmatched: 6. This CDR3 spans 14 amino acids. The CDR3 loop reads CASRRDSENSPLHF. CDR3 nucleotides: TGTGCCAGTAGGCGGGACAGTGAGAATTCACCCCTCCACTTT.

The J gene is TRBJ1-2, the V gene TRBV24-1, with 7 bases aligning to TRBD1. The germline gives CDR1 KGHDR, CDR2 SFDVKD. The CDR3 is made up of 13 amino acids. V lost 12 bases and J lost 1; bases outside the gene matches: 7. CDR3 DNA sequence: TGTGCCCCTACGGACAGGAATAACTATGGCTACACCTTC. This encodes CAPTDRNNYGYTF.

The CDR3 spells CATLISGGSSNEQFF. CDR3 DNA sequence: TGTGCCACCCTGATAAGTGGCGGGAGTAGTAATGAGCAGTTCTTC. The chain carries TRBV10-3 and TRBJ2-1, with 7 nucleotides matching TRBD2. There are 15 residues in the CDR3. CDR1 is ENHRY and CDR2 is SYGVKD in the germline V gene. After removal of 10 bases from V and 7 bases from J, the junction contained 16 bases not matched to a gene.

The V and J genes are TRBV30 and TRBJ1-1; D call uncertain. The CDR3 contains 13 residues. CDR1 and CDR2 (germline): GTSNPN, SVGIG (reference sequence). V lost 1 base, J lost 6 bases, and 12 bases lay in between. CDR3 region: CAWSGGLVPEAFF. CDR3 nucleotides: TGTGCCTGGAGTGGCGGATTAGTTCCTGAAGCTTTCTTT.

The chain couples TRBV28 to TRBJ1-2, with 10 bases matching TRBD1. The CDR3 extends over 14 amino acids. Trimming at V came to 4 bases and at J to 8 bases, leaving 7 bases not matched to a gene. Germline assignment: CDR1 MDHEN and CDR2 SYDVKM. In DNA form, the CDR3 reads TGTGCCAGCAGTTCTACGACGACAGGGGGCGGCTACACCTTC. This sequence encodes CASSSTTTGGGYTF.